This T cell receptor beta chain was sequenced during a study of T-cell memory formation after mild COVID-19. Findings and caveats of the study: The CD4+ clones that contracted clustered mainly within CM and EM, and the CD8+ clones concentrated in EMRA.

Constant-segment-primed 5'RACE gave TCR alpha and TCR beta cDNA libraries with sample barcodes and UMIs. TCRdb processed the 5' RACE reads anew with MiXCR; each CDR3 protein has one entry. Of about 170,000 distinct CDR3 sequences detected, 13% appear once; the ten largest clones hold roughly 3.4%. This clonotype came up a few times. What it recognizes is unknown. The receptor comes from a man between 18 and 29 years old who had mild COVID-19 (a few samples of this study predate the infection). Cell type and time point are not known. What was sequenced was PBMCs or a T cell subset sorted from them (not recorded which).

CDR3 loop: CASSPPGQGHPDTQYF. DNA of the CDR3: TGTGCCAGCAGCCCTCCGGGACAGGGCCATCCAGATACGCAGTATTTT. The chain couples TRBV7-9 to TRBJ2-3; 9 positions match TRBD1. This CDR3 spans 16 amino acids. After removal of 5 bases from V and 4 bases from J, the junction contained 10 bases not matched to a gene. CDR1 is SEHNR and CDR2 is FQNEAQ in the germline V gene (reference sequence).